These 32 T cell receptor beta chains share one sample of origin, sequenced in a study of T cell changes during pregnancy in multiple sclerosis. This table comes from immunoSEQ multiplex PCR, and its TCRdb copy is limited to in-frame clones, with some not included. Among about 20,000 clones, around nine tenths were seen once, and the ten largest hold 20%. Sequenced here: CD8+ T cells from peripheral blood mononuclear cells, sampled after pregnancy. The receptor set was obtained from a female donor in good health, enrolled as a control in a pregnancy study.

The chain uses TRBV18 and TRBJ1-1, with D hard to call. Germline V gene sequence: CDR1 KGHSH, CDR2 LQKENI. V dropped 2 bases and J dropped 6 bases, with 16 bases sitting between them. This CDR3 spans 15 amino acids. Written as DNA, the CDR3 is TGTGCCAGCTCACCAGATGGTTTAGGCACAGCTGAAGCTTTCTTT. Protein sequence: CASSPDGLGTAEAFF.

The CDR3 nucleotides read TGTGCCAGCAGTTACCGGGACAGAGACGGCTACACCTTC. It is translated as CASSYRDRDGYTF. The chain combines TRBV7-9 with TRBJ1-2; 7 bases match TRBD1. The CDR3 runs 13 residues. The germline CDR1 and CDR2 sequences are SEHNR and FQNEAQ (reference sequence). The J segment lost 8 bases and the V segment lost 6 bases, leaving 9 bases of the junction unmatched. Combining the CDR3 with reference TRBV7-9 and TRBJ1-2 gives the whole variable domain DTGVSQNPRHKITKRGQNVTFRCDPISEHNRLYWYRQTLGQGPEFLTYFQNEAQLEKSRLLSDRFSAERPKGSFSTLEIQRTEQGDSAMYLCASSYRDRDGYTFGSGTRLTVV.

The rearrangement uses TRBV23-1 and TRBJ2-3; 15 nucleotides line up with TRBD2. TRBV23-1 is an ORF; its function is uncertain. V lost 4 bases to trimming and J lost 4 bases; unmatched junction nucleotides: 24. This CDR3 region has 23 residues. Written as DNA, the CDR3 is TGCGCCAGCAGTCGACCGGGACTAGCGGGGGGAAGGGGGATGCGGGGTCACCCAGATACGCAGTATTTT. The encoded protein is CASSRPGLAGGRGMRGHPDTQYF.

Here the CDR3 reads CASSRGGQPNTEAFF. The CDR3, as DNA: TGCGCCAGCAGCCGAGGGGGACAACCGAACACTGAAGCTTTCTTT. This chain uses TRBV4-1 with TRBJ1-1; TRBD1 is a possible D gene (6 bases). CDR1 is MGHRA, CDR2 YSYEKL, per germline. The CDR3 has 15 amino acids. The V end lost 4 bases, the J end lost 1 base, and 13 bases lay between the germline ends.

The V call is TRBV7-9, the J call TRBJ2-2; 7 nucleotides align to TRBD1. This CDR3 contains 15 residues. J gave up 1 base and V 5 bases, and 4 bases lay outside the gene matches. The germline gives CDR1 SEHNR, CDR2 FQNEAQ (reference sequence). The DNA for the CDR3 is TGTGCCAGCAGCGAGGGGACAGTGAACACCGGGGAGCTGTTTTTT. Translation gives CASSEGTVNTGELFF. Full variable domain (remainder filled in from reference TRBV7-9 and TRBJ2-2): DTGVSQNPRHKITKRGQNVTFRCDPISEHNRLYWYRQTLGQGPEFLTYFQNEAQLEKSRLLSDRFSAERPKGSFSTLEIQRTEQGDSAMYLCASSEGTVNTGELFFGEGSRLTVL.

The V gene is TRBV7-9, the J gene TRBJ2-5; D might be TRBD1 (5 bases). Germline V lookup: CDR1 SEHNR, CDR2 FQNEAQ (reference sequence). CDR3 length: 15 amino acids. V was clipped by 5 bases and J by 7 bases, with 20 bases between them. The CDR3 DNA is TGTGCCAGCAGCACTACGACAGAGATTTTGGCGACCCAGTACTTC. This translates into CASSTTTEILATQYF.

Here the CDR3 DNA reads TGTGCCAGCAGCTTGATGGGAGACGAGCAGTACTTC. Amino acid sequence: CASSLMGDEQYF. The V and J genes are TRBV5-5 and TRBJ2-7; D is perhaps TRBD2 (5 bases). Trimming removed 1 base from V and 5 bases from J, with 7 bases in between. This CDR3 is 12 amino acids long. Germline CDR1 is SGHKS and CDR2 is YYEKEE (reference sequence).

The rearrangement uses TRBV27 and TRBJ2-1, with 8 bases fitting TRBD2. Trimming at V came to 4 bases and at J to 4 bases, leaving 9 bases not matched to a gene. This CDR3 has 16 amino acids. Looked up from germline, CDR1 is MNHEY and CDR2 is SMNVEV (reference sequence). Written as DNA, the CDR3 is TGTGCCAGCAGTTCAGACGGTAGCGGGGAGTACAATGAGCAGTTCTTC. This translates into CASSSDGSGEYNEQFF.

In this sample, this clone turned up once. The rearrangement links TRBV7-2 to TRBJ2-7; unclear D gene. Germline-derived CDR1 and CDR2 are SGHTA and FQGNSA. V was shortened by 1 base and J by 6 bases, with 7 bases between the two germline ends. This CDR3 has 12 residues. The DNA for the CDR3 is TGTGCCAGCAGCTTAGAGACTCTCGAGCAGTACTTC. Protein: CASSLETLEQYF.

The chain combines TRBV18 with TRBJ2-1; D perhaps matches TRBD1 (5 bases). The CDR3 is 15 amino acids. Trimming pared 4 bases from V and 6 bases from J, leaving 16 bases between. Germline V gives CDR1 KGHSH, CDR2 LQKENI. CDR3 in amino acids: CASSLLGDGANEQFF. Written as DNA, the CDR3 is TGTGCCAGCTCACTCCTAGGGGATGGGGCCAATGAGCAGTTCTTC.

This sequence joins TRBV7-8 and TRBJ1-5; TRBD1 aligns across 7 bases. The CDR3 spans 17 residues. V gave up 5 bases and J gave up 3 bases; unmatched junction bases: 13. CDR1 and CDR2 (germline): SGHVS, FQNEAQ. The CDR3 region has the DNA TGTGCCAGCAGCGCCGACAGGGCACCAGATCACAATCAGCCCCAGCATTTT. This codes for CASSADRAPDHNQPQHF.

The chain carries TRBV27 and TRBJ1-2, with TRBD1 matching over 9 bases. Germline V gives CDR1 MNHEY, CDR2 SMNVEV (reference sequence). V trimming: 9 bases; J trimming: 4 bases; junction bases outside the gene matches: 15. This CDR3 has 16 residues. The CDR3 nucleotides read TGTGCCAGGCAGACCCTGCCGGGACAGGGTGGCTATGGCTACACCTTC. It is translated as CARQTLPGQGGYGYTF.

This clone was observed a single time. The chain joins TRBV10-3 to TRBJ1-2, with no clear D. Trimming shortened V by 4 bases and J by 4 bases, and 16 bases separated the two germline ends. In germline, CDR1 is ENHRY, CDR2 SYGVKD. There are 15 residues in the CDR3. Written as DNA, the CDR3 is TGTGCCATCAGTGGGTTCCGGGGAGCGTCCTATGGCTACACCTTC. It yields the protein CAISGFRGASYGYTF.

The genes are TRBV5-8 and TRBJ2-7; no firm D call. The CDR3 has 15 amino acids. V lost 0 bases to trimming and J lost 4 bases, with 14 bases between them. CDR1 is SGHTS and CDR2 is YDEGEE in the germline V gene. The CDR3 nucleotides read TGTGCCAGCAGCTTGGTAGTGACCCTCGGGTACGAGCAGTACTTC. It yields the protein CASSLVVTLGYEQYF. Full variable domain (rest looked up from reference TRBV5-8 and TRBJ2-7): EAGVTQSPTHLIKTRGQQATLRCSPISGHTSVYWYQQALGLGLQFLLWYDEGEERNRGNFPPRFSGRQFPNYSSELNVNALELEDSALYLCASSLVVTLGYEQYFGPGTRLTVT.

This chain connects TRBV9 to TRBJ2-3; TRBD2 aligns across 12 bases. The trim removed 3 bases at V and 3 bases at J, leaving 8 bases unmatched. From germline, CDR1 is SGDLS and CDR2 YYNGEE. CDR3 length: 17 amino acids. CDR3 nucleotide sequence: TGTGCCAGCAGCGCTAAGGCTAGCGGGAGGGTAACAGATACGCAGTATTTT. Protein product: CASSAKASGRVTDTQYF.

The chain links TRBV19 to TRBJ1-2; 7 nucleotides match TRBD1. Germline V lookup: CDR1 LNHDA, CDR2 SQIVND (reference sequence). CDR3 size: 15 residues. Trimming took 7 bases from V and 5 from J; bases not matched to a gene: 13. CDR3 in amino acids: CASIQEEGTDYGYTF. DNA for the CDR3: TGTGCCAGTATCCAAGAAGAAGGGACAGATTATGGCTACACCTTC.

For the CDR3, the DNA is TGTGCCAGCAGCCTCGACAGGGGAGCCTACGAGCAGTACTTC. Protein: CASSLDRGAYEQYF. V usage is TRBV5-4 and J usage is TRBJ2-7, with 8 nucleotides matching TRBD1. The CDR3 covers 14 residues. After removal of 4 bases from V and 2 bases from J, the junction contained 5 bases not matched to a gene. Germline loops: CDR1 SGHNT, CDR2 YYREEE (reference sequence). Together with reference TRBV5-4 and TRBJ2-7, the CDR3 gives the full variable domain: ETGVTQSPTHLIKTRGQQVTLRCSSQSGHNTVSWYQQALGQGPQFIFQYYREEENGRGNFPPRFSGLQFPNYSSELNVNALELDDSALYLCASSLDRGAYEQYFGPGTRLTVT.

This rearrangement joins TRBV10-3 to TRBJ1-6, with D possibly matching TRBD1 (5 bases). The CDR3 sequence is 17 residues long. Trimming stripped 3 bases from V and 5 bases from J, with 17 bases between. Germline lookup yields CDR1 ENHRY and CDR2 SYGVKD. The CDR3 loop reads CAISDRQSTGNNSPLHF. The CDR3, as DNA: TGTGCCATCAGTGATCGACAGTCGACCGGTAATAATTCACCCCTCCACTTT.

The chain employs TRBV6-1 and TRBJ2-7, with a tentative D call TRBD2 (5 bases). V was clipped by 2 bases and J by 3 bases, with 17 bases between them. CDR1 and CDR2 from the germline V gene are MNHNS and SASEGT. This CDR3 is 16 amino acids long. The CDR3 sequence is CASSELRGWRIYEQYF. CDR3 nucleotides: TGTGCCAGCAGTGAACTTCGAGGGTGGAGGATCTACGAGCAGTACTTC.

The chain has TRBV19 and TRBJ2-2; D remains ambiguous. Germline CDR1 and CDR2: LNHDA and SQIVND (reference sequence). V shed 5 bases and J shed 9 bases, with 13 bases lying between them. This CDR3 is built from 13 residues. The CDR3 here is CASSVAVWRELFF. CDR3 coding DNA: TGTGCCAGTAGTGTGGCAGTTTGGCGGGAGCTGTTTTTT.

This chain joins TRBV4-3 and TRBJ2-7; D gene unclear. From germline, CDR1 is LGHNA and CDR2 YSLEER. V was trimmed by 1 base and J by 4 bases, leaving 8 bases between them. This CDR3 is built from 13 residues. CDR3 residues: CASSQGPGYEQYF. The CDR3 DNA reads TGCGCCAGCAGCCAAGGGCCAGGATACGAGCAGTACTTC.

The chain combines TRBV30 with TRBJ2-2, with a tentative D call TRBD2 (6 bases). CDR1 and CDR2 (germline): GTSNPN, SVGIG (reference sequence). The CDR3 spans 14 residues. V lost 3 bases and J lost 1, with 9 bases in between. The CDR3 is CAWSSGLNTGELFF. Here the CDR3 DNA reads TGTGCCTGGAGCTCGGGACTGAACACCGGGGAGCTGTTTTTT. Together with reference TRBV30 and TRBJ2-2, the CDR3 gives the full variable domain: SQTIHQWPATLVQPVGSPLSLECTVEGTSNPNLYWYRQAAGRGLQLLFYSVGIGQISSEVPQNLSASRPQDRQFILSSKKLLLSDSGFYLCAWSSGLNTGELFFGEGSRLTVL.

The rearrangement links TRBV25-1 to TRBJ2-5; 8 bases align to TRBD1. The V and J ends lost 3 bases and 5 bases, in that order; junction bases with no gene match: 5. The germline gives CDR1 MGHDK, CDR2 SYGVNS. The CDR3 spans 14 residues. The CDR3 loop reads CASSDRTGRETQYF. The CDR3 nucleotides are TGTGCCAGCAGTGACCGGACAGGGAGGGAGACCCAGTACTTC.

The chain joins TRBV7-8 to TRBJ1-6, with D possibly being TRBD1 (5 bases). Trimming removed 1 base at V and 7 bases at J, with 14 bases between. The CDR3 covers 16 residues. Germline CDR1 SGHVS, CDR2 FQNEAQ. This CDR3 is CASSLVLAGMNSPLHF. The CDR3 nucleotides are TGTGCCAGCAGCTTAGTCCTGGCAGGGATGAATTCACCCCTCCACTTT.

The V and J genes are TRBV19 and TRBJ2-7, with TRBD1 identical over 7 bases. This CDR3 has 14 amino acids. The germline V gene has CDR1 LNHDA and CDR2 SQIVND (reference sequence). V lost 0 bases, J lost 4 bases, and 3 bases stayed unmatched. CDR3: CASSIEQGMYEQYF. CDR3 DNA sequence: TGTGCCAGTAGTATAGAACAGGGGATGTACGAGCAGTACTTC.

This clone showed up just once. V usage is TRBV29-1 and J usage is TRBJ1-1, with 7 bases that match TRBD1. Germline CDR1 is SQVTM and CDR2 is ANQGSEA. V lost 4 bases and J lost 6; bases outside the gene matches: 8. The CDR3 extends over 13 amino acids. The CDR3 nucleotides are TGCAGCGTTGCTGGGGACAGCGCAGCTGAAGCTTTCTTT. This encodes CSVAGDSAAEAFF.

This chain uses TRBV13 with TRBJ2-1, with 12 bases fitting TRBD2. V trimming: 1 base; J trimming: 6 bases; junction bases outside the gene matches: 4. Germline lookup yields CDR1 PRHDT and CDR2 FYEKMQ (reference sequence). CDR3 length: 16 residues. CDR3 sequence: CASSLDPSGRANEQFF. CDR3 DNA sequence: TGTGCCAGCAGCTTAGACCCTAGCGGGAGGGCCAATGAGCAGTTCTTC.

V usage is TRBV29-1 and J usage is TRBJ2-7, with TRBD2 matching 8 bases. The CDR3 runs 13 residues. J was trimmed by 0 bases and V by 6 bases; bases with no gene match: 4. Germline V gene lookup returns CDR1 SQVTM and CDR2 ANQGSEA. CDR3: CSVGSGGSYEQYF. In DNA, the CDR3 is TGCAGCGTCGGGAGCGGGGGCTCCTACGAGCAGTACTTC.

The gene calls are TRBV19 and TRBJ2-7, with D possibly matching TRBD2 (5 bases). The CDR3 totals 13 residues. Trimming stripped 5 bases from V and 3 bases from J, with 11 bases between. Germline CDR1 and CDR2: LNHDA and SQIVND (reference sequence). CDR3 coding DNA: TGTGCCAGTAGTCACGCTAGCCTCTACGAGCAGTACTTC. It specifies CASSHASLYEQYF.

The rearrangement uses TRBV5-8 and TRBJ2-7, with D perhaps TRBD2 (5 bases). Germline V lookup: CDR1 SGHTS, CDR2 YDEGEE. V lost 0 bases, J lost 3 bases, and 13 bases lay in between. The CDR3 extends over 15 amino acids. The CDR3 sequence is CASSLERGVSYEQYF. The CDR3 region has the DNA TGTGCCAGCAGCTTGGAACGGGGAGTAAGCTACGAGCAGTACTTC.

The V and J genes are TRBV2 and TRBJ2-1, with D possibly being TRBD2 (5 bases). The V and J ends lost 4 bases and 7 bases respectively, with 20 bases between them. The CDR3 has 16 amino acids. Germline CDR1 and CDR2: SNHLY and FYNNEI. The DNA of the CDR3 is TGTGCCAGCAGTGGGCCTGGGAGAGCGACGGGGAATGAGCAGTTCTTC. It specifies CASSGPGRATGNEQFF. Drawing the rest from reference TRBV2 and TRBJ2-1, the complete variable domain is EPEVTQTPSHQVTQMGQEVILRCVPISNHLYFYWYRQILGQKVEFLVSFYNNEISEKSEIFDDQFSVERPDGSNFTLKIRSTKLEDSAMYFCASSGPGRATGNEQFFGPGTRLTVL.

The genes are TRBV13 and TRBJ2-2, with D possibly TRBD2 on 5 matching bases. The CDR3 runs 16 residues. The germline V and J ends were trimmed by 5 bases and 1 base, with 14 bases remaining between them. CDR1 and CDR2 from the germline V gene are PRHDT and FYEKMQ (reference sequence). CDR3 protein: CASSTRVGENTGELFF. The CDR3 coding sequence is TGTGCCAGCAGCACTAGAGTCGGGGAGAACACCGGGGAGCTGTTTTTT.